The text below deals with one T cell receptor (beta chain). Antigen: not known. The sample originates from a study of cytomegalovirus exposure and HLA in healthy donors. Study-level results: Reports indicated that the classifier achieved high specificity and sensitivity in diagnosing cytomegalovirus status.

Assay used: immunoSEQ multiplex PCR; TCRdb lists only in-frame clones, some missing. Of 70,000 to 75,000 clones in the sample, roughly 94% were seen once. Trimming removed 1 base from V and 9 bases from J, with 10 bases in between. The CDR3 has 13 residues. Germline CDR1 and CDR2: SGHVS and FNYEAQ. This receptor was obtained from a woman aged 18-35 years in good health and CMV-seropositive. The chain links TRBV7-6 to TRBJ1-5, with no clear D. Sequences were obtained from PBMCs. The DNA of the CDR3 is TGTGCCAGCAGCTTAGAGGAGAGTGGGCCCCAGCATTTT. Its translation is CASSLEESGPQHF.